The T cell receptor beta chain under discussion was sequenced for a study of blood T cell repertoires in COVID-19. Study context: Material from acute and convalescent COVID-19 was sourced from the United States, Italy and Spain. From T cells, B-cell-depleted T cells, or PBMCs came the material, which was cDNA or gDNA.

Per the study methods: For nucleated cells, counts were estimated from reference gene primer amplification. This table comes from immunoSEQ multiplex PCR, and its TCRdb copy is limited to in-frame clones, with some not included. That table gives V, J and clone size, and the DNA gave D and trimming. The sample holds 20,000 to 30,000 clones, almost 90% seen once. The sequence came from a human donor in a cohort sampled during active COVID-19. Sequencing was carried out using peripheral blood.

CDR3: CASSFSQRGGSTDTQYF. The CDR3 nucleotides are TGTGCCAGCAGCTTCTCTCAAAGGGGGGGGAGCACAGATACGCAGTATTTT. This sequence joins TRBV5-6 and TRBJ2-3, with D possibly matching TRBD2 (7 bases). Deletions cut 2 bases from V and 0 bases from J, with 16 bases between. This CDR3 is built from 17 residues. CDR1 and CDR2 (germline): SGHDT, YYEEEE.